The 27 T cell receptor beta chains below were found in one sample sequenced in a study of identical twins. TCRdb re-derived calls from the 5' RACE reads in MiXCR, one entry per CDR3 protein. The repertoire includes hundreds of thousands of distinct CDR3 sequences, 6.1% of them detected once, and 1.5% to 2% sits in the top ten. The sample comprised naive T cells sorted from blood. The receptors here all came from a man aged 18-30 years in good health.

This clonotype was seen only a few times. The rearrangement links TRBV7-9 to TRBJ1-1; a weak D match, TRBD1 (5 bases). Germline CDR1 SEHNR, CDR2 FQNEAQ (reference sequence). The CDR3 loop spans 11 amino acids. The germline V and J ends were trimmed by 5 bases and 5 bases, with 6 bases remaining between them. CDR3 sequence: CASSRQTEAFF. The CDR3 bases are TGTGCCAGCAGCCGACAGACTGAAGCTTTCTTT.

This clonotype has at least ten counts. The gene calls are TRBV12-3 or TRBV12-4 and TRBJ1-5; possibly TRBD1 for D (6 bases). There are 14 residues in the CDR3. V lost 4 bases, J lost 1 base, and 8 bases lay in between. This chain's CDR3 is CASSSQGSNQPQHF. The CDR3 nucleotides read TGTGCCAGCAGTTCACAGGGAAGCAATCAGCCCCAGCATTTT.

The rearrangement joins TRBV2 to TRBJ2-5; no clear D. The CDR3 spans 11 residues. Germline assignment: CDR1 SNHLY and CDR2 FYNNEI. Trimming pared 3 bases from V and 10 bases from J, leaving 9 bases between. The CDR3 region is CASSDSVIQYF. Here the CDR3 DNA reads TGTGCCAGCAGTGATTCAGTGATCCAGTACTTC.

This clonotype showed up just a few times. This rearrangement joins TRBV28 to TRBJ2-2; 7 bases are a match to TRBD2. From germline, CDR1 is MDHEN and CDR2 SYDVKM. This CDR3 contains 16 residues. V lost 3 bases to trimming and J lost 2 bases; unmatched junction nucleotides: 6. CDR3 residues: CASSFLSGGNTGELFF. DNA of the CDR3: TGTGCCAGCAGTTTTTTGTCGGGAGGAAACACCGGGGAGCTGTTTTTT.

This clonotype was counted at least ten times. The CDR3 nucleotides read TGTGCCAGTAGTAAGGAGTGGACAGATACGCAGTATTTT. Translated: CASSKEWTDTQYF. This chain links TRBV19 with TRBJ2-3; no reliable D call. Germline CDR1 reads LNHDA; CDR2 reads SQIVND (reference sequence). The germline V and J ends were trimmed by 4 bases and 3 bases, with 8 bases remaining between them. The CDR3 loop spans 13 amino acids.

In its sample, this clonotype was seen many times. The gene calls are TRBV4-3 and TRBJ1-4; tentatively, D is TRBD1 (6 bases). V was cut by 0 bases and J by 5 bases, with 10 bases left in between. The CDR3 consists of 15 residues. Germline lookup yields CDR1 LGHNA and CDR2 YSLEER. CDR3 in amino acids: CASSQEGGTNEKLFF. Here the CDR3 DNA reads TGCGCCAGCAGCCAAGAAGGCGGGACAAATGAAAAACTGTTTTTT.

This clonotype was seen at least ten times. J is TRBJ2-2 and V is TRBV24-1; TRBD1 aligns across 12 bases. Germline assignment: CDR1 KGHDR and CDR2 SFDVKD. V shed 4 bases, J shed 2 bases, and the junction held 7 bases outside the gene matches. The CDR3 totals 18 residues. CDR3 nucleotides: TGTGCCACCAGTGACTACCGGGACAGGGGGCCTAACACCGGGGAGCTGTTTTTT. Translated: CATSDYRDRGPNTGELFF.

The chain combines TRBV20-1 with TRBJ2-5, with D unclear. Between the trimmed V and J ends, which lost 6 bases and 0 bases, there was a span of 11 bases. The CDR3 length is 13 residues. CDR1 and CDR2 from the germline V gene are DFQATT and SNEGSKA (reference sequence). CDR3 sequence (DNA): TGCAGTGCGTTGGTAGGGAACCAAGAGACCCAGTACTTC. Translation gives CSALVGNQETQYF.

V is TRBV5-8 and J is TRBJ2-1, with D perhaps TRBD2 (6 bases). Germline loops: CDR1 SGHTS, CDR2 YDEGEE. The CDR3 sequence is 17 residues long. V gave up 0 bases and J gave up 3 bases, with 16 bases separating them. CDR3 amino acids: CASSLAVLANLYNEQFF. DNA of the CDR3: TGTGCCAGCAGCTTGGCCGTCCTAGCGAATCTCTACAATGAGCAGTTCTTC.

This clonotype was seen many times. V gene TRBV25-1 combines with J gene TRBJ1-4, with 7 bases lining up with TRBD1. V was clipped by 3 bases and J by 4 bases; unmatched bases: 2. Looked up from germline, CDR1 is MGHDK and CDR2 is SYGVNS. The CDR3 totals 14 residues. CDR3 sequence reads: CASSDAGGNEKLFF. In DNA, the CDR3 is TGTGCCAGCAGTGATGCAGGGGGTAATGAAAAACTGTTTTTT.

The chain joins TRBV6-5 to TRBJ2-7, with 10 positions matching TRBD2. CDR1 and CDR2 from the germline V gene are MNHEY and SVGAGI. There are 18 residues in the CDR3. V was pared by 0 bases and J by 2 bases, with 10 bases of the junction left unmatched. The CDR3 DNA reads TGTGCCAGCAGTTACTCGGGGGCTAGCGGGAGACCCCCCTACGAGCAGTACTTC. Protein: CASSYSGASGRPPYEQYF.

Many counts were recorded for this clonotype. The rearrangement links TRBV21-1 to TRBJ2-7; the table's D call of TRBD2 was not tested on the DNA. TRBV21-1 is an annotated pseudogene. The CDR3 has 22 amino acids. The CDR3 DNA sequence: TGTGCCAGCAGCAAAGTTCAAACCCTAGCGGGAGTATCTAATCCAAACTCCTACGAGCAGTACGTC. It specifies CASSKVQTLAGVSNPNSYEQYV.

This clonotype turned up a few times. The chain uses TRBV11-3 and TRBJ2-7; D possibly corresponds to TRBD1 (6 bases). There are 13 residues in the CDR3. Germline CDR1 is SGHNT and CDR2 is YENEEA. V was clipped by 2 bases and J by 6 bases, with 11 bases between them. CDR3 sequence: CASSLTGTVEQYF. The CDR3 DNA is TGTGCCAGCAGCTTAACAGGGACGGTCGAGCAGTACTTC.

A few counts support this clonotype. The chain employs TRBV19 and TRBJ1-2; D may be TRBD1 (5 bases). CDR3 size: 13 residues. Trimming shortened V by 3 bases and J by 4 bases, and 9 bases separated the two germline ends. Germline CDR1 reads LNHDA; CDR2 reads SQIVND (reference sequence). The CDR3 loop reads CASSITGFYGYTF. DNA for the CDR3: TGTGCCAGTAGTATTACAGGATTCTATGGCTACACCTTC.

This clonotype was detected many times. CDR3 in DNA: TGCAGCGTTGAAGAGTCTAGCGGATTATACAATGAGCAGTTCTTC. Encoded protein: CSVEESSGLYNEQFF. The chain carries TRBV29-1 and TRBJ2-1, with 7 positions matching TRBD2. V trimming: 0 bases; J trimming: 4 bases; junction bases outside the gene matches: 6. The germline CDR1 and CDR2 sequences are SQVTM and ANQGSEA. The CDR3 has 15 residues.

This clonotype has just a few counts. V and J are TRBV7-3 and TRBJ2-1, with 9 nucleotides matching TRBD2. This CDR3 comprises 17 residues. CDR1 SGHTA and CDR2 FQGTGA come from the germline V gene. V was pared by 5 bases and J by 6 bases, with 14 bases of the junction left unmatched. The CDR3 reads CASSVLPRAGGINEQFF. CDR3 DNA sequence: TGTGCCAGCAGCGTCCTCCCTCGGGCGGGAGGGATCAATGAGCAGTTCTTC.

The chain recombines TRBV29-1 with TRBJ2-4; 7 nucleotides agree with TRBD2. The V gene end was trimmed by 4 bases and the J gene end by 6 bases; junction bases not matched to a gene: 9. Germline V lookup: CDR1 SQVTM, CDR2 ANQGSEA. CDR3 size: 14 residues. The CDR3 coding sequence is TGCAGCGTTGGGTTGGGAGGGAGGGGAAACATTCAGTACTTC. It yields the protein CSVGLGGRGNIQYF.

This clonotype has ten or more counts. The V and J genes are TRBV20-1 and TRBJ2-3; D call uncertain. The CDR3 is made up of 16 amino acids. V lost 3 bases and J 0 bases, leaving 16 bases between the germline ends. CDR1 is DFQATT, CDR2 SNEGSKA, per germline (reference sequence). This CDR3 reads CSASRVLDTSTDTQYF. Here the CDR3 DNA reads TGCAGTGCTAGTCGGGTCTTAGATACTAGCACAGATACGCAGTATTTT.

The table lists this clonotype with a few counts. The chain has TRBV11-2 and TRBJ2-3; maybe TRBD2 (6 bases). Deletions cut 1 base from V and 1 base from J, with 18 bases between. The CDR3 runs 18 residues. The germline gives CDR1 SGHAT, CDR2 FQNNGV. CDR3: CASSLGGGRGEGTDTQYF. CDR3 DNA: TGTGCCAGCAGCTTAGGCGGAGGAAGAGGGGAGGGCACAGATACGCAGTATTTT.

J is TRBJ2-7 and V is TRBV5-1; D possibly corresponds to TRBD2 (6 bases). The V gene lost 6 bases and the J gene lost 0 bases, with 7 bases spanning the gap. The CDR3 loop spans 12 amino acids. Germline lookup yields CDR1 SGHRS and CDR2 YFSETQ. CDR3 coding DNA: TGCGCCAGCAACGGGGGCTCCTACGAGCAGTACTTC. Amino acid sequence: CASNGGSYEQYF.

This chain uses TRBV10-1 with TRBJ2-2; 11 bases fit TRBD2. CDR3 length equals 19 residues. Germline V CDR1 and CDR2: WNHNN, SYGVQD (reference sequence). The trim removed 5 bases at V and 1 base at J, leaving 12 bases unmatched. The CDR3 DNA reads TGCGCCAGCAGTTTTGTGACTAGCGGGGAGACCCAGAACACCGGGGAGCTGTTTTTT. This translates into CASSFVTSGETQNTGELFF.

This clonotype was seen many times. This chain joins TRBV6-1 and TRBJ2-2, with unresolved D. In germline, CDR1 is MNHNS, CDR2 SASEGT. V lost 7 bases, J lost 4 bases, and 13 bases lay in between. The CDR3 is 14 amino acids. CDR3: CASTTALLTGELFF. The CDR3 DNA is TGTGCCAGCACGACGGCGCTTCTCACCGGGGAGCTGTTTTTT.

This clonotype appeared many times. The V gene is TRBV6-1, the J gene TRBJ1-2; tentatively, D is TRBD1 (5 bases). Germline-derived CDR1 and CDR2 are MNHNS and SASEGT. CDR3 size: 14 residues. The V and J ends lost 6 bases and 8 bases respectively, with 19 bases between them. The CDR3 here is CASRAPGTVIGYTF. Here the CDR3 DNA reads TGTGCCAGCAGAGCCCCCGGGACCGTCATAGGCTACACCTTC.

Points on this clonotype: A read error is possible here, since a much larger clone lies one base away. The chain combines TRBV12-3 or TRBV12-4 with TRBJ1-4; D uncertain. This CDR3 region has 12 residues. DNA for the CDR3: TGTGCCAGCACTTACTCCACGGAAAAACGGTTTTTT. Translation gives CASTYSTEKRFF.

The table lists this clonotype with many counts. The chain is built from TRBV7-8 and TRBJ1-5; D might be TRBD1 (5 bases). The CDR3 runs 15 residues. V shed 5 bases and J shed 3 bases, with 14 bases lying between them. Per germline, CDR1 SGHVS and CDR2 FQNEAQ. The CDR3 here is CASSGPGGPNQPQHF. The CDR3 nucleotides read TGTGCCAGCAGCGGTCCTGGGGGACCCAATCAGCCCCAGCATTTT.

The rearrangement joins TRBV4-1 to TRBJ1-1; D is unclear. The CDR3 has 12 amino acids. V was shortened by 3 bases and J by 11 bases, with 13 bases between the two germline ends. In germline, CDR1 is MGHRA, CDR2 YSYEKL. The CDR3 DNA reads as TGCGCCAGCAGCCACCCTCCCCTTAGGGCTTTCTTT. Translating it yields CASSHPPLRAFF.

The table lists this clonotype with many counts. The J gene is TRBJ2-1, the V gene TRBV7-9, with a weak D call TRBD1 (5 bases). Germline V gene sequence: CDR1 SEHNR, CDR2 FQNEAQ (reference sequence). The CDR3 consists of 13 residues. V was pared by 1 base and J by 9 bases, with 10 bases between. CDR3 sequence: CASSLGTRGEQFF. CDR3 DNA sequence: TGTGCCAGCAGCTTAGGTACAAGGGGTGAGCAGTTCTTC.